Each of the 24 T cell receptor beta chains below was sequenced from the same sample in a study of shared clonotypes between healthy human individuals. Measured with immunoSEQ multiplex PCR; TCRdb has only the in-frame clones, and not every one. This sample has some 680,000 clones, with around 73% found just once. The sequenced sample was memory CD4+ T cells sorted from blood. Subset noted: CD45RA-negative fraction. The receptors stem from a woman in her twenties or thirties in good health.

The chain is built from TRBV4-1 and TRBJ2-7; D might be TRBD2 (6 bases). This CDR3 comprises 15 residues. V lost 4 bases and J 2 bases, leaving 15 bases between the germline ends. Germline CDR1 MGHRA, CDR2 YSYEKL. CDR3 residues: CASSLRLDPTYEQYF. For the CDR3, the DNA is TGCGCCAGCAGCCTGAGACTAGACCCCACCTACGAGCAGTACTTC.

The chain links TRBV29-1 to TRBJ2-7, with D tentatively TRBD1 or TRBD2 (5 bases each). This CDR3 is 13 amino acids long. V was trimmed by 1 base and J by 0 bases, leaving 7 bases between them. From germline, CDR1 is SQVTM and CDR2 ANQGSEA. The CDR3 nucleotides are TGCAGCGTTGAAGGGGACGGCTCCTACGAGCAGTACTTC. Amino acid sequence: CSVEGDGSYEQYF.

The J gene is TRBJ2-1, the V gene TRBV28; 9 bases match TRBD2. CDR1 and CDR2 (germline): MDHEN, SYDVKM. V dropped 6 bases and J dropped 2; count of bases not matched to a gene: 8. This CDR3 comprises 16 residues. Here the CDR3 DNA reads TGTGCCAGCAGGTACGATTTAGCGGGAGCCTACAATGAGCAGTTCTTC. It yields the protein CASRYDLAGAYNEQFF.

The rearrangement links TRBV29-1 to TRBJ1-1; maybe TRBD1 (6 bases). Germline CDR1 and CDR2: SQVTM and ANQGSEA. Trimming removed 7 bases at V and 3 bases at J, with 9 bases between. CDR3 length: 11 amino acids. Here the CDR3 DNA reads TGCAGCGGTTACAGGGACACTGAAGCTTTCTTT. Amino acid sequence: CSGYRDTEAFF.

The chain couples TRBV11-2 to TRBJ1-5; D is undetermined. Germline V gene lookup returns CDR1 SGHAT and CDR2 FQNNGV. V dropped 4 bases and J dropped 5 bases, with 15 bases sitting between them. The CDR3 runs to 15 residues. The CDR3 here is CASSSAGLSYQPQHF. CDR3 DNA sequence: TGTGCCAGCAGCTCAGCGGGCCTCAGTTATCAGCCCCAGCATTTT.

The V call is TRBV19, the J call TRBJ2-7, with 10 bases fitting TRBD2. Germline CDR1 reads LNHDA; CDR2 reads SQIVND (reference sequence). V dropped 11 bases and J dropped 4; count of bases not matched to a gene: 14. The CDR3 runs 15 residues. The CDR3 bases are TGTGCCGCAGCCGGAAAGAGCGGGAGGGGATACGAGCAGTACTTC. Translation gives CAAAGKSGRGYEQYF.

The chain recombines TRBV29-1 with TRBJ1-2; 7 bases line up with TRBD1. V lost 7 bases and J lost 4; bases outside the gene matches: 15. The CDR3 contains 15 residues. Germline V gives CDR1 SQVTM, CDR2 ANQGSEA. The CDR3 protein is CSAPPPTGSGYGYTF. The CDR3 DNA is TGCAGCGCGCCCCCACCGACAGGGTCCGGCTATGGCTACACCTTC.

In this sample, this clone turned up a few times. The chain has TRBV10-3 and TRBJ2-7, with TRBD2 matching over 7 bases. Germline lookup yields CDR1 ENHRY and CDR2 SYGVKD. Trimming removed 2 bases from V and 0 bases from J; junction bases left unmatched: 7. The CDR3 is made up of 16 amino acids. CDR3 nucleotides: TGTGCCATCAGTGAGCGAGACTCTAGCGGCTCCTACGAGCAGTACTTC. Its protein is CAISERDSSGSYEQYF.

The genes are TRBV23-1 and TRBJ2-5; 10 bases fit TRBD2. TRBV23-1 is treated as an ORF (open reading frame) with a function not yet certain. Unmatched junction bases numbered 9, after V lost 8 bases and J lost 0 bases. This CDR3 has 16 residues. The CDR3 region has the DNA TGCGCCAGCGGAAAGGGGACTAGCGCTCACCAAGAGACCCAGTACTTC. Its protein is CASGKGTSAHQETQYF.

The CDR3 nucleotides are TGCGCCAGCAGCTCACCCCAGGGCCACAGGGACCCCGGGGAGCTGTTTTTT. Protein sequence: CASSSPQGHRDPGELFF. The chain links TRBV5-1 to TRBJ2-2, with a possible D match to TRBD1 (6 bases). Trimming removed 3 bases at V and 6 bases at J, with 21 bases between. In germline, CDR1 is SGHRS, CDR2 YFSETQ. The CDR3 is made up of 17 amino acids. The full variable domain, completed using reference TRBV5-1 and TRBJ2-2, is KAGVTQTPRYLIKTRGQQVTLSCSPISGHRSVSWYQQTPGQGLQFLFEYFSETQRNKGNFPGRFSGRQFSNSRSEMNVSTLELGDSALYLCASSSPQGHRDPGELFFGEGSRLTVL.

V usage is TRBV2 and J usage is TRBJ1-3; D gene uncertain. The V end was cut by 3 bases, the J end by 2 bases, with 5 bases between. The CDR3 is 13 amino acids. The V gene's germline CDR1 is SNHLY and CDR2 FYNNEI. The CDR3 coding sequence is TGTGCCAGCAGTGAGGCAGCTGGAAACACCATATATTTT. It specifies CASSEAAGNTIYF.

This rearrangement joins TRBV10-2 to TRBJ2-7; 8 nucleotides match TRBD1. Germline V gene lookup returns CDR1 WSHSY and CDR2 SAAADI. V shed 7 bases and J 3 bases; nucleotides not matched to a gene: 8. The CDR3 extends over 14 amino acids. This chain's CDR3 is CASKRDRGLYEQYF. In DNA, the CDR3 is TGCGCCAGCAAACGCGACAGGGGCCTCTACGAGCAGTACTTC.

Only a few counts were recorded for this clone. The chain recombines TRBV7-9 with TRBJ2-7, with 9 bases identical to TRBD1. Germline values: CDR1 SEHNR, CDR2 FQNEAQ (reference sequence). V was pared by 4 bases and J by 3 bases, with 13 bases of the junction left unmatched. The CDR3 spans 17 residues. CDR3 loop: CASSSYFGTGIIYEQYF. The CDR3 bases are TGTGCCAGCAGCTCCTATTTCGGGACAGGGATAATCTACGAGCAGTACTTC.

The rearrangement joins TRBV5-1 to TRBJ2-1; D uncertain. Trimming took 6 bases from V and 7 from J, leaving 14 bases between them. Germline V CDR1 and CDR2: SGHRS, YFSETQ. This CDR3 is built from 13 residues. The CDR3: CASTRNRENEQFF. The CDR3 coding sequence is TGCGCCAGCACCCGAAACAGAGAAAATGAGCAGTTCTTC.

In regard to this clone: Other nucleotide sequences in the sample specify the same CDR3. This chain links TRBV5-1 with TRBJ2-5; 13 bases are a match to TRBD2. J gave up 0 bases and V 4 bases, and 3 bases lay outside the gene matches. The CDR3 covers 16 residues. In germline, CDR1 is SGHRS, CDR2 YFSETQ. The CDR3 loop reads CASSPGLAGYQETQYF. CDR3 nucleotide sequence: TGCGCCAGCAGCCCGGGACTAGCGGGATACCAAGAGACCCAGTACTTC.

This clone was detected only once. The chain uses TRBV2 and TRBJ2-4; TRBD2 matches at 10 bases. This CDR3 spans 16 amino acids. The germline V gene has CDR1 SNHLY and CDR2 FYNNEI. The J segment lost 8 bases and the V segment lost 0 bases, leaving 7 bases of the junction unmatched. CDR3 nucleotides: TGTGCCAGCAGTGAAGCTAGCGGGAGGAGTCGGGACATTCAGTACTTC. This gives the protein CASSEASGRSRDIQYF.

This chain connects TRBV15 to TRBJ2-5; D tentatively fits TRBD1 or TRBD2 (6 bases each). The CDR3 totals 14 residues. Germline values: CDR1 LNHNV, CDR2 YYDKDF (reference sequence). V lost 0 bases and J lost 5, with 10 bases in between. CDR3 bases: TGTGCCACCAGCAGAGATGGAGGGGGGGAGACCCAGTACTTC. Its translation: CATSRDGGGETQYF.

The chain carries TRBV20-1 and TRBJ1-6; 7 bases align to TRBD1. Germline CDR1 is DFQATT and CDR2 is SNEGSKA (reference sequence). The CDR3 length is 11 residues. V shed 6 bases, J shed 9 bases, and the junction held 2 bases outside the gene matches. The CDR3 reads CSAAGGSPLHF. CDR3 DNA: TGCAGTGCGGCAGGGGGTTCACCCCTCCACTTT.

This clone was detected once. The V gene is TRBV7-2, the J gene TRBJ2-2; D is unresolved. In germline, CDR1 is SGHTA, CDR2 FQGNSA. The CDR3 runs to 13 residues. The V end lost 3 bases, the J end lost 3 bases, and 5 bases lay between the germline ends. Here the CDR3 DNA reads TGTGCCAGCAGCTTCTGGGACACCGGGGAGCTGTTTTTT. It translates to CASSFWDTGELFF.

The V call is TRBV7-9, the J call TRBJ2-5; no definite D call. Trimming shortened V by 1 base and J by 1 base, and 7 bases separated the two germline ends. This CDR3 spans 14 amino acids. The germline CDR1 and CDR2 sequences are SEHNR and FQNEAQ (reference sequence). The CDR3 DNA follows: TGTGCCAGCAGCTTAGATGCCCTCCAAGAGACCCAGTACTTC. This gives the protein CASSLDALQETQYF.

This clone was picked up a small number of times. CDR3 nucleotides: TGTGCCAGCAGCGCCTCGACAGGGGGTGTTGAAAAACTGTTTTTT. The encoded protein is CASSASTGGVEKLFF. The chain is built from TRBV5-4 and TRBJ1-4; 9 bases are shared with TRBD1. The germline gives CDR1 SGHNT, CDR2 YYREEE (reference sequence). V gave up 4 bases and J gave up 7 bases; unmatched junction bases: 8. The CDR3 is 15 amino acids. The whole variable domain, remainder taken from reference TRBV5-4 and TRBJ1-4, is ETGVTQSPTHLIKTRGQQVTLRCSSQSGHNTVSWYQQALGQGPQFIFQYYREEENGRGNFPPRFSGLQFPNYSSELNVNALELDDSALYLCASSASTGGVEKLFFGSGTQLSVL.

There are a few counts of this clone. Mismatch with germline at one junction end may stem from a read error. The chain employs TRBV2 and TRBJ1-1; D is undetermined. CDR3 size: 12 residues. Germline lookup yields CDR1 SNHLY and CDR2 FYNNEI. CDR3 residues: CASSEAGLTAFF. CDR3 sequence (DNA): TGTGCCAGCAGCGAAGCTGGGTTGACAGCTTTCTTT.

The rearrangement links TRBV27 to TRBJ1-2; 8 positions match TRBD1. V was clipped by 4 bases and J by 4 bases; unmatched bases: 14. The V gene's germline CDR1 is MNHEY and CDR2 SMNVEV (reference sequence). CDR3 length: 17 residues. CDR3 loop: CASSSRQGRGIGYGYTF. The CDR3 DNA sequence: TGTGCCAGCAGTTCCCGACAGGGGAGAGGTATTGGCTATGGCTACACCTTC.

The J gene is TRBJ2-7, the V gene TRBV19; 7 bases fit TRBD2. Germline V CDR1 and CDR2: LNHDA, SQIVND (reference sequence). The CDR3 contains 15 residues. V gave up 5 bases and J gave up 4 bases; unmatched junction bases: 11. The CDR3 DNA follows: TGTGCCAGTAGTGTACCGGGCCTCGGGGGGTACGAGCAGTACTTC. The encoded protein is CASSVPGLGGYEQYF.